Below are 20 T cell receptor beta chains sequenced from a single sample in a study of shared clonotypes between healthy human individuals. Produced via immunoSEQ multiplex PCR; TCRdb's table is partial and in-frame only. This table holds some 1 million clones, about 80% found once. The sequencing sample was made of memory CD4+ T cells sorted from blood. Specified subset: CD45RA-negative fraction. Every receptor here comes from a man between 18 and 35 years old in good health.

The J gene is TRBJ1-5, the V gene TRBV10-3, with D tentatively TRBD1 (5 bases). The CDR3 extends over 15 amino acids. Germline assignment: CDR1 ENHRY and CDR2 SYGVKD. V was trimmed by 0 bases and J by 7 bases, leaving 13 bases between them. CDR3 sequence (DNA): TGTGCCATCAGTGAGTCTCGACAGCCGGGGCAGCCCCAGCATTTT. This gives the protein CAISESRQPGQPQHF.

The chain joins TRBV11-2 to TRBJ2-7, with D perhaps given as TRBD1 or TRBD2 (5 bases each). Germline V gene lookup returns CDR1 SGHAT and CDR2 FQNNGV. This CDR3 has 15 residues. V gave up 2 bases and J gave up 2 bases, with 13 bases separating them. The CDR3 region has the DNA TGTGCCAGCAGCTTACAACGGGGCACTACCTACGAGCAGTACTTC. Translated, it gives CASSLQRGTTYEQYF.

The rearrangement links TRBV11-2 to TRBJ1-6; D is undetermined. The CDR3 contains 13 residues. The germline gives CDR1 SGHAT, CDR2 FQNNGV. Trimming pared 1 base from V and 12 bases from J, leaving 10 bases between. The CDR3 nucleotides are TGTGCCAGCAGCTTAGCACAGAGGGAACCCCTCCACTTT. Protein product: CASSLAQREPLHF. Based on the CDR3 plus reference TRBV11-2 and TRBJ1-6, the full variable domain is EAGVAQSPRYKIIEKRQSVAFWCNPISGHATLYWYQQILGQGPKLLIQFQNNGVVDDSQLPKDRFSAERLKGVDSTLKIQPAKLEDSAVYLCASSLAQREPLHFGNGTRLTVT.

V gene TRBV25-1 combines with J gene TRBJ2-5; either TRBD1 or TRBD2 may fit D (5 bases each). Judging by the DNA end, TRBJ2-7 fits better; the J call may be wrong. Germline V gene lookup returns CDR1 MGHDK and CDR2 SYGVNS. The CDR3 is made up of 15 amino acids. The CDR3 bases are TGTGCCAGCTCCTCACTTAGGGACGGCTCCTACGAGCAGTACTTC. This codes for CASSSLRDGSYEQYF.

V usage is TRBV5-6 and J usage is TRBJ2-3; no definite D call. V was cut by 2 bases and J by 5 bases, with 6 bases left in between. CDR3 size: 12 residues. Looked up from germline, CDR1 is SGHDT and CDR2 is YYEEEE. The CDR3 nucleotides are TGTGCCAGCAGCTTCGTCAGAGATACGCAGTATTTT. The encoded protein is CASSFVRDTQYF.

This clone was recorded once. The CDR3 protein is CATIADSYNEQFF. Written as DNA, the CDR3 is TGTGCCACTATAGCGGACTCCTACAATGAGCAGTTCTTC. V gene TRBV10-3 combines with J gene TRBJ2-1; TRBD2 might be the D (6 bases). The V end lost 10 bases, the J end lost 0 bases, and 10 bases lay between the germline ends. The germline CDR1 and CDR2 sequences are ENHRY and SYGVKD. The CDR3 spans 13 residues.

V gene TRBV7-9 combines with J gene TRBJ2-3; D might be TRBD2 (6 bases). The CDR3 spans 15 residues. With 3 bases removed from V and 2 bases from J, the gap between germline ends came to 12 bases. The germline V gene has CDR1 SEHNR and CDR2 FQNEAQ (reference sequence). CDR3 bases: TGTGCCAGCAGCTTCGGCGGGACCGACACAGATACGCAGTATTTT. Amino acid sequence: CASSFGGTDTDTQYF.

J is TRBJ1-2 and V is TRBV5-1; 9 nucleotides agree with TRBD1. Trimming removed 5 bases from V and 0 bases from J; junction bases left unmatched: 17. CDR1 is SGHRS and CDR2 is YFSETQ in the germline V gene. The CDR3 sequence is 19 residues long. CDR3 in amino acids: CASRRASGTGTQANYGYTF. The CDR3 DNA is TGCGCCAGCAGGCGAGCTTCCGGGACAGGGACGCAAGCTAACTATGGCTACACCTTC.

The V and J genes are TRBV4-3 and TRBJ2-1, with 9 positions matching TRBD2. V lost 3 bases to trimming and J lost 8 bases; unmatched junction nucleotides: 11. CDR3 length: 16 amino acids. Per the germline V gene, CDR1 is LGHNA and CDR2 is YSLEER. CDR3 DNA: TGCGCCAGCAGCCACTCAAGGGCTAGCGGGATCTATGAGCAGTTCTTC. This encodes CASSHSRASGIYEQFF.

The sample holds one count of this clone. V is TRBV19 and J is TRBJ1-1; the match to TRBD1 covers 8 bases. The CDR3 covers 13 residues. CDR1 is LNHDA, CDR2 SQIVND, per germline (reference sequence). Unmatched junction bases numbered 5, after V lost 6 bases and J lost 5 bases. DNA for the CDR3: TGTGCCAGTAGGAGAGGACAGGGAACTGAAGCTTTCTTT. It specifies CASRRGQGTEAFF.

The J gene is TRBJ1-1, the V gene TRBV12-5; D is perhaps TRBD1 (5 bases). Trimming shortened V by 6 bases and J by 7 bases, and 15 bases separated the two germline ends. This CDR3 is built from 13 residues. Germline CDR1 and CDR2: LGHNT and FRNRAP. The CDR3, as DNA: TGTGCTAGTGGGCGGGGGATGGACATTGAAGCTTTCTTT. Translated: CASGRGMDIEAFF.

Ten or more counts support this clone. CDR3 DNA: TGCGCCAGCAGCTTGGTTCGGGGCGGCACAGATACGCAGTATTTT. Translated, it gives CASSLVRGGTDTQYF. This sequence joins TRBV5-1 and TRBJ2-3, with D possibly called TRBD1 or TRBD2 (5 bases each). CDR1 SGHRS and CDR2 YFSETQ come from the germline V gene. Trimming left V 0 bases short and J 1 base short, with 9 bases between. CDR3 length equals 15 residues.

This chain links TRBV19 with TRBJ1-3; no reliable D call. The CDR3 length is 15 residues. Germline V gene lookup returns CDR1 LNHDA and CDR2 SQIVND (reference sequence). The V gene lost 3 bases and the J gene lost 0 bases, with 9 bases spanning the gap. Written as DNA, the CDR3 is TGTGCCAGTAGTATTTCGAGCACCTCTGGAAACACCATATATTTT. Protein: CASSISSTSGNTIYF.

V and J are TRBV27 and TRBJ2-3; either TRBD1 or TRBD2 may supply D (5 bases each). Per the germline V gene, CDR1 is MNHEY and CDR2 is SMNVEV (reference sequence). The CDR3 is made up of 17 amino acids. Trimming stripped 5 bases from V and 4 bases from J, with 22 bases between. CDR3: CASSPPGAKAGPDTQYF. In nucleotides, the CDR3 is TGTGCCAGCAGTCCCCCCGGGGCGAAGGCAGGCCCAGATACGCAGTATTTT.

The genes are TRBV19 and TRBJ2-7, with D perhaps TRBD2 (5 bases). Germline assignment: CDR1 LNHDA and CDR2 SQIVND (reference sequence). The V gene lost 10 bases and the J gene lost 6 bases, with 19 bases spanning the gap. The CDR3 sequence is 13 residues long. The chain's CDR3 is CATRREGPGEQYF. In nucleotides, the CDR3 is TGTGCCACCCGCCGGGAAGGTCCCGGCGAGCAGTACTTC. Together with reference TRBV19 and TRBJ2-7, the CDR3 gives the full variable domain: DGGITQSPKYLFRKEGQNVTLSCEQNLNHDAMYWYRQDPGQGLRLIYYSQIVNDFQKGDIAEGYSVSREKKESFPLTVTSAQKNPTAFYLCATRREGPGEQYFGPGTRLTVT.

This clone was observed a few times. The gene calls are TRBV5-1 and TRBJ2-2, with D perhaps TRBD2 (5 bases). The V gene lost 7 bases and the J gene lost 6 bases, with 19 bases spanning the gap. CDR3 length: 15 residues. The germline V gene encodes CDR1 SGHRS and CDR2 YFSETQ. The CDR3 loop reads CASSEGQIGPGELFF. CDR3 bases: TGCGCCAGCTCAGAGGGCCAAATCGGCCCCGGGGAGCTGTTTTTT.

The rearrangement joins TRBV5-1 to TRBJ2-1; maybe TRBD2 (7 bases). CDR3 length: 16 residues. Germline V gene data show CDR1 as SGHRS and CDR2 as YFSETQ. The ends were cut back, 0 bases at V and 8 bases at J, with 18 bases in the middle. Here the CDR3 reads CASSLDGRGRPDEQFF. In DNA form, the CDR3 reads TGCGCCAGCAGCTTGGATGGGCGGGGGCGCCCGGATGAGCAGTTCTTC.

CDR3 amino acids: CASSESAHKNIQYF. CDR3 coding DNA: TGTGCCAGCAGCGAGAGCGCTCACAAAAACATTCAGTACTTC. The chain recombines TRBV5-4 with TRBJ2-4; D is undetermined. Trimming took 4 bases from V and 3 from J, leaving 11 bases between them. Germline CDR1 SGHNT, CDR2 YYREEE (reference sequence). The CDR3 covers 14 residues.

A few counts support this clone. The chain carries TRBV6-1 and TRBJ1-6; 11 bases fit TRBD1. CDR1 and CDR2 from the germline V gene are MNHNS and SASEGT. Unmatched junction bases numbered 13, after V lost 3 bases and J lost 9 bases. The CDR3 covers 18 residues. The CDR3 DNA follows: TGTGCCAGCAGTGATCCCCGGGACAGGGGGATCCCTGGTTCACCCCTCCACTTT. This codes for CASSDPRDRGIPGSPLHF.

CDR3 sequence reads: CASSRNSGTSDTQYF. CDR3 bases: TGCGCCAGCAGCCGAAATAGCGGGACCTCAGATACGCAGTATTTT. V gene TRBV4-3 combines with J gene TRBJ2-3; 8 bases are a match to TRBD2. Germline lookup yields CDR1 LGHNA and CDR2 YSLEER. The J segment lost 4 bases and the V segment lost 4 bases, leaving 7 bases of the junction unmatched. The length of the CDR3 is 15 residues.